This T cell receptor (beta chain) derives from a study of cytomegalovirus exposure and HLA in healthy donors (dated by TCRdb to the late 2010s). About the full investigation: A later analysis indicated that the 120 validation repertoires were generated on the platform also employed for the 666 repertoires of the first cohort. The study combined high-throughput TCR immunosequencing, statistical association of individual TCRs with disease status, and machine learning to predict cytomegalovirus infection status. The study aimed to test whether cataloging public T cell receptors could reveal signatures of past pathogen exposure. In addition to the first cohort of hundreds of subjects, a separate validation cohort of approximately 130 different subjects was used. General conclusions and limits of the study: The classifier was reported to diagnose cytomegalovirus status with high specificity and sensitivity in both the original and validation cohorts. Most TCR sequences were observed very rarely across donors, whereas some public TCRs were present in many individuals. Of the cluster scores, 94% were above 0 in a later analysis, which found that TCRs clustered in the first cohort also tended to co-occur in the 95 to 150 validation repertoires. In vitro tests confirmed that a few of the cytomegalovirus-associated TCR beta chains recognize cytomegalovirus antigens. It was suggested by the authors that the approach could potentially be generalized to other disease states and immunological phenotypes. The validation cohort had no HLA typing available for a later analysis, so co-occurrence within that cohort was assessed over all 120 or so repertoires. The study listed 164 TCR beta chains as associated with cytomegalovirus.

The donors were included in the validation cohort of around 120 subjects, a group kept apart from the roughly 690-subject first cohort. This clone was counted once. No antigen is known for it. No base quality values were provided; no much bigger clone lies one nucleotide off. V and J are truncated by 1 base and 0 bases respectively, leaving an intervening sequence of 9 bases. CDR1 and CDR2 are drawn from the germline V gene (reference sequence): LNHDA, SQIVND. The CDR3 holds 15 amino acids from the cysteine to the phenylalanine. Solely the CDR3 DNA is kept, with 45 bases framed from the first base. Preparation of the library involved the immunoSEQ multiplex PCR assay. As for how the authors treated the data: To diagnose cytomegalovirus status from the catalog of TCR beta chain sequences, a statistical classification framework was built. The table was pulled from immuneACCESS by TCRdb, which kept in-frame rearrangements only. Such tables lose some clones; where checked, under half of the loss comes from unresolved V genes, and the rest has no known cause. That table furnishes V, J and clone size, whereas the DNA furnished D and trimming. This sample is represented by approximately 76,000 clones; roughly 95% of them were singletons. The ten largest account for approximately 3.4% of the sample.

Here the chain combines TRBV19 and TRBJ1-2; no confident D gene assignment can be made. The specimen sequenced was PBMCs. This clonotype was sampled from a woman aged 18-29 years in good health and CMV-seropositive. This receptor has the CDR3 CASSIGRGANYGYTF. The sequenced DNA: TGTGCCAGTAGTATAGGGCGGGGAGCTAACTATGGCTACACCTTC. When the CDR3 is completed using the reference TRBV19 and TRBJ1-2 genes on either side, the full variable domain is DGGITQSPKYLFRKEGQNVTLSCEQNLNHDAMYWYRQDPGQGLRLIYYSQIVNDFQKGDIAEGYSVSREKKESFPLTVTSAQKNPTAFYLCASSIGRGANYGYTFGSGTRLTVV.